This T cell receptor beta chain is drawn from a study of cytomegalovirus exposure and HLA in healthy donors. Broader study findings: Being productive about 90% or about 30% of the time was typical of most TCR beta V segments in an earlier analysis. Reported findings show TCR beta sequences accurately forecast HLA-A and HLA-B alleles in most subjects. In a later analysis, CMV-associated beta chains were mostly HLA-associated, it appeared.

Comment on this clone: Its antigen is currently unknown.

The donors (healthy individuals) were bone marrow donors. The primer mix had 60 Vbeta and 13 Jbeta primers. Assay: immunoSEQ multiplex PCR; the TCRdb copy retains only in-frame clones and omits some. The table lists 50,000 to 75,000 clones. This CDR3 contains 15 residues. The germline V gene has CDR1 MGHRA and CDR2 YSYEKL. Trimming shortened V by 4 bases and J by 6 bases, and 15 bases separated the two germline ends. The sequencing sample was made of PBMCs. The genes are TRBV4-1 and TRBJ1-4, with D possibly matching TRBD1 (6 bases). The source is a woman younger than 35 in good health and CMV-seronegative. In DNA, the CDR3 is TGCGCCAGCAGCCTTGGGAGGGGGGAAGATGAAAAACTGTTTTTT. This codes for CASSLGRGEDEKLFF.